The 21 T cell receptor beta chains reported below all come from one sample, sequenced in a study of blood T cell repertoires in COVID-19. TCRdb keeps only in-frame clones here, not all; method: immunoSEQ multiplex PCR. The sample records 250,000 or so clones, under 90% being singletons. Sequenced input: PBMCs or T cells enriched from blood (not recorded which). Every receptor here comes from a woman in her forties who had been exposed to COVID-19.

The chain combines TRBV28 with TRBJ2-1; 10 bases line up with TRBD2. The CDR3 consists of 16 residues. V was clipped by 5 bases and J by 7 bases; unmatched bases: 11. The germline V gene has CDR1 MDHEN and CDR2 SYDVKM. The CDR3 DNA follows: TGTGCCAGCAGTCCCCGCCCAGCGGGGGGGCCGAATGAGCAGTTCTTC. This encodes CASSPRPAGGPNEQFF.

This chain uses TRBV19 with TRBJ2-1, with a tentative D call TRBD1 (5 bases). This CDR3 spans 17 amino acids. V shed 4 bases and J shed 0 bases, with 16 bases lying between them. Per germline, CDR1 LNHDA and CDR2 SQIVND (reference sequence). The CDR3 DNA sequence: TGTGCCAGTAGTAAGACCAAACAGGAAAGCTCCTACAATGAGCAGTTCTTC. Its protein is CASSKTKQESSYNEQFF.

The table lists this clone with a few counts. The chain uses TRBV5-1 and TRBJ2-3, with TRBD2 identical over 8 bases. Germline V gene data show CDR1 as SGHRS and CDR2 as YFSETQ. V dropped 0 bases and J dropped 6; count of bases not matched to a gene: 9. The CDR3 extends over 16 amino acids. The CDR3 here is CASSLGLRGGLDTQYF. CDR3 sequence (DNA): TGCGCCAGCAGCTTGGGGCTCCGGGGGGGCCTGGATACGCAGTATTTT.

The genes are TRBV19 and TRBJ2-5; 10 bases match TRBD1. The ends lost 4 bases at V and 7 bases at J; junction bases unmatched: 6. The CDR3 sequence is 14 residues long. The germline gives CDR1 LNHDA, CDR2 SQIVND (reference sequence). CDR3 DNA sequence: TGTGCCAGTAGTACAGGACAGGGGGTTCGGACCCAGTACTTC. Translated, it gives CASSTGQGVRTQYF.

CDR3 protein: CASSGGLAGGYNEQFF. The CDR3 nucleotides are TGTGCCAGCAGTGGGGGACTAGCGGGGGGCTACAATGAGCAGTTCTTC. This chain connects TRBV6-1 to TRBJ2-1; 15 bases match TRBD2. CDR1 MNHNS and CDR2 SASEGT come from the germline V gene. The J segment lost 3 bases and the V segment lost 4 bases, leaving 1 base of the junction unmatched. This CDR3 comprises 16 residues.

The chain is built from TRBV14 and TRBJ1-2, with D perhaps matching TRBD1 (6 bases). V shed 5 bases and J shed 6 bases, with 13 bases lying between them. Germline CDR1 SGHDN, CDR2 FVKESK. The CDR3 contains 13 residues. The CDR3 DNA reads as TGTGCCAGCAGCAGCCAGGGGAGAGATGGCTACACCTTC. This translates into CASSSQGRDGYTF.

This clone has just one count. The chain employs TRBV28 and TRBJ2-7; 9 positions match TRBD2. The CDR3 consists of 18 residues. Germline CDR1 MDHEN, CDR2 SYDVKM. The trim removed 2 bases at V and 4 bases at J, leaving 15 bases unmatched. DNA of the CDR3: TGTGCCAGCAGTTTACCCAGGTCGGGCGGGGGGGCGCGGTACGAGCAGTACTTC. Translated, it gives CASSLPRSGGGARYEQYF.

CDR3 loop: CASTLGTEAFF. CDR3 DNA: TGTGCCAGCACGCTCGGGACTGAAGCTTTCTTT. V is TRBV19 and J is TRBJ1-1; D is ambiguous. The germline gives CDR1 LNHDA, CDR2 SQIVND (reference sequence). There are 11 residues in the CDR3. Trimming removed 9 bases from V and 5 bases from J, with 10 bases in between.

This clone was seen only once. The V gene is TRBV29-1, the J gene TRBJ1-6; tentative D call: TRBD1 (6 bases). The CDR3 contains 12 residues. Germline values: CDR1 SQVTM, CDR2 ANQGSEA. V was trimmed by 7 bases and J by 8 bases, leaving 12 bases between them. The CDR3 DNA reads as TGCAGCGCCCGGGACACCGATTCACCCCTCCACTTT. Its protein is CSARDTDSPLHF.

V and J are TRBV13 and TRBJ1-4; TRBD1 matches at 8 bases. The CDR3 sequence is 14 residues long. V lost 2 bases, J lost 9 bases, and 5 bases stayed unmatched. Germline CDR1 is PRHDT and CDR2 is FYEKMQ (reference sequence). The CDR3 bases are TGTGCCAGCAGCTTAAGGCAGGGGGCGAAAAAACTGTTTTTT. It encodes CASSLRQGAKKLFF.

The chain couples TRBV5-1 to TRBJ1-6; TRBD1 aligns across 7 bases. The CDR3 is made up of 14 amino acids. Losses at the gene ends were 4 bases for V and 5 bases for J; bases not matched to a gene: 3. Looked up from germline, CDR1 is SGHRS and CDR2 is YFSETQ. The CDR3 DNA follows: TGCGCCAGCAGCCCTGACAGGGATAATTCACCCCTCCACTTT. It encodes CASSPDRDNSPLHF.

The chain recombines TRBV7-2 with TRBJ2-1; 9 bases align to TRBD2. After removal of 5 bases from V and 4 bases from J, the junction contained 12 bases not matched to a gene. The germline gives CDR1 SGHTA, CDR2 FQGNSA. CDR3 length: 17 amino acids. This CDR3 is CASSDRVVAGDYNEQFF. CDR3 sequence (DNA): TGTGCCAGCAGCGATAGGGTGGTAGCGGGAGATTACAATGAGCAGTTCTTC.

The count of this clone is one. This chain uses TRBV4-2 with TRBJ2-3, with 7 bases lining up with TRBD2. The J segment lost 7 bases and the V segment lost 0 bases, leaving 10 bases of the junction unmatched. CDR3 size: 16 residues. Germline V gene lookup returns CDR1 LGHNA and CDR2 YNFKEQ. The CDR3 sequence is CASSQDKGGGLNTQYF. The CDR3 DNA reads TGTGCCAGCAGCCAAGATAAGGGCGGGGGATTAAATACGCAGTATTTT.

The chain carries TRBV7-2 and TRBJ2-3; TRBD2 agrees at 13 bases. J gave up 6 bases and V 4 bases, and 7 bases lay outside the gene matches. Germline values: CDR1 SGHTA, CDR2 FQGNSA. The CDR3 is made up of 16 amino acids. This chain's CDR3 is CASSSGTSGVVDTQYF. CDR3 DNA sequence: TGTGCCAGCAGCTCCGGGACTAGCGGGGTGGTGGATACGCAGTATTTT.

This clone was recorded a few times. This chain joins TRBV3-1 (or the pseudogene TRBV3-2) and TRBJ1-1, with 8 bases lining up with TRBD1. Germline CDR1 reads LGHDT; CDR2 reads YNNKEL (reference sequence). After removal of 6 bases from V and 5 bases from J, the junction contained 8 bases not matched to a gene. This CDR3 region has 14 residues. The CDR3 loop is CASRGPGQATEAFF. For the CDR3, the DNA is TGTGCCAGCAGGGGTCCGGGACAGGCAACTGAAGCTTTCTTT.

V gene TRBV27 combines with J gene TRBJ2-7; TRBD1 is a possible D gene (6 bases). This CDR3 is 12 amino acids long. Deletions cut 11 bases from V and 5 bases from J, with 16 bases between. Germline loops: CDR1 MNHEY, CDR2 SMNVEV (reference sequence). CDR3 in amino acids: CAFLQGRNEQYF. For the CDR3, the DNA is TGTGCCTTCCTACAGGGAAGAAACGAGCAGTACTTC.

The chain is built from TRBV6-1 and TRBJ1-1; 7 bases agree with TRBD1. The CDR3 extends over 16 amino acids. The V and J ends lost 4 bases and 5 bases, in that order; junction bases with no gene match: 13. In germline, CDR1 is MNHNS, CDR2 SASEGT. The CDR3 nucleotides read TGTGCCAGCAGTGGACACCGACAGGGATTTTTGACTGAAGCTTTCTTT. Translated: CASSGHRQGFLTEAFF.

The count of this clone is one. V and J are TRBV13 and TRBJ1-1; the D is unclear. Trimming removed 4 bases at V and 4 bases at J, with 7 bases between. The CDR3 contains 12 residues. Looked up from germline, CDR1 is PRHDT and CDR2 is FYEKMQ (reference sequence). CDR3 loop: CASSSRGTEAFF. For the CDR3, the DNA is TGTGCCAGCAGCTCCAGAGGCACTGAAGCTTTCTTT.

V and J are TRBV5-4 and TRBJ2-5; TRBD2 aligns across 10 bases. V was pared by 1 base and J by 2 bases, with 11 bases of the junction left unmatched. The length of the CDR3 is 18 residues. Germline CDR1 reads SGHNT; CDR2 reads YYREEE (reference sequence). This CDR3 is CASSLILAGAIPQETQYF. The CDR3 nucleotides are TGTGCCAGCAGCTTGATTCTAGCGGGGGCGATCCCGCAAGAGACCCAGTACTTC.

V and J are TRBV6-5 and TRBJ2-7, with 7 bases aligning to TRBD1. Germline CDR1 and CDR2: MNHEY and SVGAGI. V lost 4 bases and J lost 7; bases outside the gene matches: 10. The CDR3 consists of 14 residues. CDR3 in DNA: TGTGCCAGCAGTTCCCCTGACAGGGTGTGGGAGCAGTACTTC. Translated: CASSSPDRVWEQYF.

As DNA, the CDR3 is TGTGCCAGCAGTTACAGGACGAGCTCCTACAATGAGCAGTTCTTC. As protein: CASSYRTSSYNEQFF. J is TRBJ2-1 and V is TRBV28; a weak D match, TRBD1 (5 bases). Trimming took 4 bases from V and 0 from J, leaving 10 bases between them. Germline CDR1 MDHEN, CDR2 SYDVKM. The CDR3 has 15 residues.